This note documents a single T cell receptor (beta chain) sequence. Its antigen is unknown. The method was immunoSEQ multiplex PCR; TCRdb's version includes in-frame clones alone and lacks a portion of them. The sample includes 15,000 to 20,000 clones, less than 80% seen only once; the top ten take around 6.4%. The data originate from a study of tumor-infiltrating lymphocytes in localized non-small cell lung cancer. Study-wide points: Technical variation could not be separated from intratumor heterogeneity here. IM1 and IM2 tumors showed no difference in T-cell fraction.

The sequenced sample consisted of lung tumor tissue. The TCR comes from a human donor with non-small cell lung cancer.

The CDR3 loop is CATSGQGYTGELFF. The DNA for the CDR3 is TGTGCCACGTCAGGACAGGGGTACACCGGGGAGCTGTTTTTT. J is TRBJ2-2 and V is TRBV19, with 9 positions matching TRBD1. V lost 10 bases, J lost 3 bases, and 6 bases stayed unmatched. CDR1 and CDR2 from the germline V gene are LNHDA and SQIVND (reference sequence). CDR3 length: 14 residues.